This TCR beta chain came from a study of T cell responses to AZD1222 COVID-19 vaccine. The germline V gene has CDR1 GTSNPN and CDR2 SVGIG (reference sequence). V was pared by 0 bases and J by 1 base, with 7 bases between. This CDR3 has 15 residues. Study findings and constraints: Baseline seropositives among AZD1222 recipients totaled only 5 to 7. Sampling that yielded the repertoires occurred only after the peak T cell response. There were mostly white British donors and more females than males, and clonal diversity was possibly underestimated. Targeting of unmutated variant regions was reportedly seen in nearly half of spike-specific TCRs.

About this clone itself: The antigen is undetermined.

Method: immunoSEQ multiplex PCR; TCRdb's copy keeps in-frame clones and lacks some. The data contain 90,000 to 95,000 clones, approximately 84% of them seen just once; the ten biggest clones take up around 9.6%. This rearrangement joins TRBV30 to TRBJ2-6; D is unclear. The sequences come from peripheral blood, collected on day 0 of AZD1222 vaccination. The receptor was isolated from an adult in good health. The CDR3 DNA is TGTGCCTGGAGTGTATACCTATCTGGGGCCAACGTCCTGACTTTC. It encodes CAWSVYLSGANVLTF.